What follows is one T cell receptor beta chain and its context. The target antigen is unknown. In the PCR, 60 Vbeta and 13 Jbeta primers were used. Sequenced by immunoSEQ multiplex PCR; TCRdb stores in-frame clones only, minus some. In the table there are around 200,000 clones, 65% to 90% of which are singletons. These data belong to a study of cytomegalovirus exposure and HLA in healthy donors. Whole-study results and caveats: More than 15,000 TCR beta sequences were associated with HLA alleles at 0.05 false discovery rate in a later analysis. Most TCR sequences proved rare, with some public TCRs found in many donors. An apparent linkage of common viral pathogens to several of the most significant clusters emerged in a later analysis.

The length of the CDR3 is 14 residues. Trimming cost V 11 bases and J 2 bases, with 16 bases left between them. CDR1 ENHRY and CDR2 SYGVKD come from the germline V gene. The sample taken for sequencing was PBMCs. The chain recombines TRBV10-3 with TRBJ2-1, with D perhaps TRBD2 (6 bases). The TCR comes from a girl aged 2 to 9 in good health and CMV-seropositive. The CDR3 sequence: CAARAGHPYNEQFF. The CDR3 nucleotides read TGTGCCGCCAGAGCGGGTCACCCCTACAATGAGCAGTTCTTC.